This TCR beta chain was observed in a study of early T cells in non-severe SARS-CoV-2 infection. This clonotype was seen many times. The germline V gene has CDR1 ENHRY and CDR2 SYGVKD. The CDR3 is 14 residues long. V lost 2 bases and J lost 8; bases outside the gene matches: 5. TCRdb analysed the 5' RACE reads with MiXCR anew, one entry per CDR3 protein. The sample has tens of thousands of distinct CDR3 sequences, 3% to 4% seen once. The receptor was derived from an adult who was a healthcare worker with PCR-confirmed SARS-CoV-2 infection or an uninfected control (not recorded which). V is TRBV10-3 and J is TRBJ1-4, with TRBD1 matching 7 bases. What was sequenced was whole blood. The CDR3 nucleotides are TGTGCCATCAGTGAGGGACAGGCTGGGGAAAAACTGTTTTTT. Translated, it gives CAISEGQAGEKLFF.